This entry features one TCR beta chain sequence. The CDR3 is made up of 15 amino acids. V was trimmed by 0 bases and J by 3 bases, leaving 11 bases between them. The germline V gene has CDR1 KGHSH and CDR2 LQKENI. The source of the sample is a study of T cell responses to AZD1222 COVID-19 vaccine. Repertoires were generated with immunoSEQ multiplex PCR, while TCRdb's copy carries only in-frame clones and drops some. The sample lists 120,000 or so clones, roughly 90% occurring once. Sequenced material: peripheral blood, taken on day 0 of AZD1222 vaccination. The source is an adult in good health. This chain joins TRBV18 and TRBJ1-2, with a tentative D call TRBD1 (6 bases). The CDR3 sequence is CASSPPTGPDYGYTF. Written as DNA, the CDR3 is TGTGCCAGCTCACCACCGACAGGTCCAGACTATGGCTACACCTTC.